The rows below give T cell receptor beta chains drawn from one sample of a study of breast tumors, draining lymph nodes, adjacent tissues. TCRdb itself ran the multiplex PCR reads through MiXCR, one entry per CDR3 protein. The top ten hold 4.3% of the sample, which has about 200,000 distinct CDR3 sequences, approximately 33% seen once. Sequenced material: axillary lymph node tissue. These receptors were collected from a female donor with breast cancer. Some clones in this sample may be carry-over from other donors' samples. Both conserved end residues are part of each CDR3. Each record gives: CDR3 protein, V gene, clone size. Some rows mark clone size as missing; the rest say once, few, many or name a class of expanded clone.

CDR3 protein: CSARSPRDSIFNEQFF; V gene: TRBV20-1; clone size: many
CDR3 protein: CASSAGDRINEAFF; V gene: TRBV9; clone size: many
CDR3 protein: CASSSLGTIDGYTF; V gene: TRBV6-5; clone size: many
CDR3 protein: CASSSLRGGGLGNIQYF; V gene: TRBV13; clone size: NA
CDR3 protein: CASSPTSGGADTQYF; V gene: TRBV5-1; clone size: many
CDR3 protein: CASAEETQYF; V gene: TRBV10-3; clone size: NA
CDR3 protein: CSARDSRAGGGYEQYF; V gene: TRBV20-1; clone size: many
CDR3 protein: CASSFRTGGGQPQHF; V gene: TRBV7-8; clone size: many
CDR3 protein: CASSHSSENNEQFF; V gene: TRBV6-6; clone size: many
CDR3 protein: CASYLNGASGEQYF; V gene: TRBV5-5; clone size: few
CDR3 protein: CARSLGRWRNPPLHF; V gene: TRBV7-2; clone size: NA
CDR3 protein: CASSVATGQGNEKLFF; V gene: TRBV9; clone size: many
CDR3 protein: CASSLSHTDTQYF; V gene: TRBV7-2; clone size: many
CDR3 protein: CASSPGQGGVTYEQYF; V gene: TRBV5-1; clone size: many
CDR3 protein: CASSLEAGGLGEQFF; V gene: TRBV11-1; clone size: NA
CDR3 protein: CASSLRTGGIGELFF; V gene: TRBV5-1; clone size: many
CDR3 protein: CSASGADVDEQYF; V gene: TRBV20-1; clone size: many
CDR3 protein: CASSEGGGRGYTF; V gene: TRBV10-2; clone size: many
CDR3 protein: CASSYKNPYEQYF; V gene: TRBV3-1; clone size: few
CDR3 protein: CASSLAQGAYEQYF; V gene: TRBV5-5; clone size: medium-sized
CDR3 protein: CSARTGNYEQYF; V gene: TRBV29-1; clone size: NA
CDR3 protein: CASMTGGEGGETDTQYF; V gene: TRBV12-3/TRBV12-4; clone size: many
CDR3 protein: CASSPGAAVITTGELFF; V gene: TRBV7-9; clone size: many
CDR3 protein: CASSLDHGNSPLHF; V gene: TRBV5-4; clone size: many
CDR3 protein: CATSLGGNRGQPQHF; V gene: TRBV24-1; clone size: once
CDR3 protein: CASSRIAGVQDNEQFF; V gene: TRBV6-5; clone size: NA
CDR3 protein: CSARDIGQGTTGELFF; V gene: TRBV20-1; clone size: NA
CDR3 protein: CASSYERNSYEQYF; V gene: TRBV6-6; clone size: many
CDR3 protein: CSAPVGGSTDTQYF; V gene: TRBV20-1; clone size: many
CDR3 protein: CASSFGDSGEQYF; V gene: TRBV5-1; clone size: many
CDR3 protein: CSAREWASYEQYF; V gene: TRBV20-1; clone size: many
CDR3 protein: CASSMSFRTEAFF; V gene: TRBV9; clone size: once
CDR3 protein: CAISAENTEAFF; V gene: TRBV10-3; clone size: NA
CDR3 protein: CASSLQAVPGANVLTF; V gene: TRBV5-1; clone size: many
CDR3 protein: CASSTENTIYF; V gene: TRBV2; clone size: many
CDR3 protein: CAISEGQGERNIQYF; V gene: TRBV10-3; clone size: many
CDR3 protein: CASSLGVASGGRADTQYF; V gene: TRBV7-3; clone size: many
CDR3 protein: CAWSARGRGALHF; V gene: TRBV30; clone size: many
CDR3 protein: CASSDKEETQYF; V gene: TRBV19; clone size: many
CDR3 protein: CASSFTGTSVNSPLHF; V gene: TRBV12-3/TRBV12-4; clone size: many
CDR3 protein: CASSSGGTYNEQFF; V gene: TRBV5-1; clone size: many
CDR3 protein: CASSPPVRSGYGYTF; V gene: TRBV18; clone size: few
CDR3 protein: CASSIIAGGRDTQYF; V gene: TRBV19; clone size: few
CDR3 protein: CASSSSGMQETQYF; V gene: TRBV5-1; clone size: many
CDR3 protein: CSVQRGATDTQYF; V gene: TRBV29-1; clone size: NA
CDR3 protein: CASSRTGPYEQYF; V gene: TRBV5-6; clone size: many